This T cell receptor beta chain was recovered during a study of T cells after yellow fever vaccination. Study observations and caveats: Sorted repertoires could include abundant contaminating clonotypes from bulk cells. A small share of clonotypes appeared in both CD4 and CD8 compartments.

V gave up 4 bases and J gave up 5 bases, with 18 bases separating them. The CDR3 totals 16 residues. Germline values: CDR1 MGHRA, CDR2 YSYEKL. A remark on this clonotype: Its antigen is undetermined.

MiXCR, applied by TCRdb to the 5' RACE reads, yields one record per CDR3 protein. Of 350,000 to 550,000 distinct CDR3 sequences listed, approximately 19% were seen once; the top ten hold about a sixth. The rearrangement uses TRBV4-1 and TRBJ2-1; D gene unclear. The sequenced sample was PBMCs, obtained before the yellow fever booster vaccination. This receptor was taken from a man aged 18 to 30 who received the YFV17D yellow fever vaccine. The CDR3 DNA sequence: TGCGCCAGCAGCCCAGTGGGCCATTTCCGCGACAATGAGCAGTTCTTC. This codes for CASSPVGHFRDNEQFF.